The entry below describes one T cell receptor beta chain. Its specificity is not known. The data belong to a study of cytomegalovirus exposure and HLA in healthy donors. Across the study: The same platform used for the 600 to 750 first-cohort repertoires was also used for the roughly 130 validation repertoires, as a later analysis reported. Overall study findings and caveats: In vitro confirmation showed a few CMV-associated chains to be CMV antigen specific. Associated with cytomegalovirus, according to the listing, were 164 TCR beta chains. Subsequent analysis showed first-cohort TCR clusters tending to co-occur in 120 validation repertoires.

The CDR3 extends over 13 amino acids. The V gene's germline CDR1 is SGHDT and CDR2 YYEEEE. V was pared by 0 bases and J by 4 bases, with 7 bases between. The assay was immunoSEQ multiplex PCR, and TCRdb's table has in-frame clones only and misses some. The sample consists of over 110,000 clones, around nine tenths of them appearing once. V gene TRBV5-6 combines with J gene TRBJ1-2; D unclear. The receptor was isolated from a man between 18 and 29 years old in good health and CMV-seropositive. Input material: PBMCs. CDR3 sequence reads: CASSLVGSYGYTF. CDR3 coding DNA: TGTGCCAGCAGCTTGGTGGGGAGCTATGGCTACACCTTC.